A single sample is the source of the 27 T cell receptor beta chains below, sequenced in a study. TCRdb redid the calling of the RT-PCR reads with MiXCR, one entry per CDR3 protein. Here the sample spans fewer than 800,000 distinct CDR3 sequences, around 14% being singletons. Sequenced sample: memory CD4+ T cells from blood. Receptors originate from a female donor in good health, serving as a healthy control.

This chain connects TRBV7-8 to TRBJ2-3; 7 bases are a match to TRBD2. After removal of 1 base from V and 2 bases from J, the junction contained 6 bases not matched to a gene. The CDR3 contains 16 residues. In germline, CDR1 is SGHVS, CDR2 FQNEAQ. CDR3 amino acids: CASSLVGGSVTDTQYF. CDR3 in DNA: TGTGCCAGCAGCTTAGTCGGGGGGTCGGTCACAGATACGCAGTATTTT.

This clonotype has only a few counts. Given a much more abundant clone one base away, this may be a read error. This chain links TRBV24-1 with TRBJ2-3, with 8 nucleotides matching TRBD1. The CDR3 spans 14 residues. Germline V gene lookup returns CDR1 KGHDR and CDR2 SFDVKD. V was pared by 6 bases and J by 1 base, with 2 bases of the junction left unmatched. CDR3 loop: CATSTGQGTDTQYF. Here the CDR3 DNA reads TGTGCCACCAGTACGGGACAGGGCACAGATACGCAGTATTTT.

This clonotype came up many times. The CDR3 DNA is TGCGCCAGCAGCTTACCTACCAACGAGCAGTACTTC. It codes for CASSLPTNEQYF. V and J are TRBV5-1 and TRBJ2-7; D is undetermined. The ends were cut back, 2 bases at V and 5 bases at J, with 8 bases in the middle. Per the germline V gene, CDR1 is SGHRS and CDR2 is YFSETQ. This CDR3 spans 12 amino acids.

The table lists this clonotype with a few counts. This chain connects TRBV9 to TRBJ2-7; 10 nucleotides match TRBD2. The V gene's germline CDR1 is SGDLS and CDR2 YYNGEE. The CDR3 contains 15 residues. V lost 3 bases, J lost 3 bases, and 6 bases stayed unmatched. CDR3 coding DNA: TGTGCCAGCAGCGCCGGGACTAGCGCGGGCTACGAGCAGTACTTC. Translated: CASSAGTSAGYEQYF.

J is TRBJ1-5 and V is TRBV6-6, with 7 bases aligning to TRBD1. In germline, CDR1 is MNHNY, CDR2 SVGAGI (reference sequence). V shed 6 bases and J 0 bases; nucleotides not matched to a gene: 14. The CDR3 extends over 18 amino acids. DNA of the CDR3: TGTGCCAGCAGGTCCGGACAGGCCTCTTTTTATAGCAATCAGCCCCAGCATTTT. Amino acids: CASRSGQASFYSNQPQHF.

In this sample, this clonotype turned up a few times. The chain uses TRBV5-1 and TRBJ2-1; D remains ambiguous. The V gene's germline CDR1 is SGHRS and CDR2 YFSETQ. V was pared by 0 bases and J by 5 bases, with 9 bases between. CDR3 length equals 14 residues. The CDR3 sequence is CASSLAQRHNEQFF. CDR3 bases: TGCGCCAGCAGCTTGGCCCAACGTCACAATGAGCAGTTCTTC.

The chain couples TRBV5-5 to TRBJ1-2; 11 bases map to TRBD1. Germline V lookup: CDR1 SGHKS, CDR2 YYEKEE (reference sequence). CDR3 length: 16 residues. V trimming: 0 bases; J trimming: 7 bases; junction bases outside the gene matches: 8. This CDR3 reads CASSLVIGQGALGYTF. For the CDR3, the DNA is TGTGCCAGCAGCTTGGTAATCGGACAGGGGGCGCTTGGCTACACCTTC.

The chain employs TRBV7-2 and TRBJ2-1; D could derive from TRBD1 or TRBD2 (7 bases each). This CDR3 contains 18 residues. V lost 4 bases to trimming and J lost 0 bases, with 19 bases between them. CDR1 and CDR2 (germline): SGHTA, FQGNSA. The CDR3 DNA reads as TGTGCCAGCAGCTCAGGGGGGGGGGCCCGGAGCTCCTACAATGAGCAGTTCTTC. Amino acid sequence: CASSSGGGARSSYNEQFF.

This clonotype was picked up many times. The rearrangement uses TRBV6-1 and TRBJ1-1; the D is unclear. CDR1 is MNHNS, CDR2 SASEGT, per germline. V dropped 4 bases and J dropped 1 base, with 4 bases sitting between them. The CDR3 is 12 amino acids. The CDR3 sequence: CASSVENTEAFF. The CDR3, as DNA: TGTGCCAGCAGTGTGGAGAACACTGAAGCTTTCTTT.

This clonotype was picked up a small number of times. The rearrangement joins TRBV29-1 to TRBJ1-1; no reliable D call. Germline CDR1 reads SQVTM; CDR2 reads ANQGSEA. The CDR3 is 14 amino acids. Trimming removed 7 bases from V and 0 bases from J, with 15 bases in between. CDR3 nucleotide sequence: TGCAGCGCCTTTGAGAACAGCATGAACACTGAAGCTTTCTTT. The encoded protein is CSAFENSMNTEAFF.

The chain links TRBV3-1 to TRBJ2-5; TRBD1 aligns across 7 bases. Germline V CDR1 and CDR2: LGHDT, YNNKEL (reference sequence). The CDR3 runs to 15 residues. Trimming cost V 5 bases and J 3 bases; bases outside gene matches: 9. CDR3 DNA: TGTGCCAGCAGCTACAGGGGCCGTGGGGAAGAGACCCAGTACTTC. Translation: CASSYRGRGEETQYF.

The genes are TRBV9 and TRBJ2-3, with a possible D match to TRBD1 (6 bases). The germline gives CDR1 SGDLS, CDR2 YYNGEE. V shed 0 bases and J shed 2 bases, with 10 bases lying between them. The CDR3 spans 15 residues. The CDR3 nucleotides are TGTGCCAGCAGCGTAGCGGGACACCCCACAGATACGCAGTATTTT. This encodes CASSVAGHPTDTQYF.

The table lists this clonotype with a few counts. The chain employs TRBV7-2 and TRBJ2-3, with 8 bases fitting TRBD2. V shed 3 bases, J shed 10 bases, and the junction held 15 bases outside the gene matches. The germline V gene has CDR1 SGHTA and CDR2 FQGNSA. CDR3 length: 16 residues. CDR3 coding DNA: TGTGCCAGCAGCTTGAGGTCGGGGGGGTCCTTCCCATCGCAGTATTTT. Encoded protein: CASSLRSGGSFPSQYF.

The chain couples TRBV28 to TRBJ1-2; a possible D gene is TRBD1 (5 bases). CDR1 is MDHEN and CDR2 is SYDVKM in the germline V gene. This CDR3 is 13 amino acids long. With 3 bases removed from V and 9 bases from J, the gap between germline ends came to 14 bases. CDR3 DNA: TGTGCCAGCAGTTTGCCTATTGAGGGGCGCTACACCTTC. It yields the protein CASSLPIEGRYTF.

This clonotype has a single count. CDR3 sequence: CASSEGTSGKNEEYF. CDR3 in DNA: TGCGCCAGCAGTGAAGGGACTAGCGGGAAAAATGAGGAGTATTTT. This chain uses TRBV10-2 with TRBJ2-3, with TRBD2 matching over 13 bases. This CDR3 has 15 amino acids. After removal of 3 bases from V and 13 bases from J, the junction contained 10 bases not matched to a gene. Germline V gives CDR1 WSHSY, CDR2 SAAADI.

The table lists this clonotype with many counts. This chain uses TRBV6-6 with TRBJ1-5; D is undetermined. The CDR3 has 13 residues. V gave up 7 bases and J gave up 6 bases, with 13 bases separating them. Germline V gene data show CDR1 as MNHNY and CDR2 as SVGAGI (reference sequence). CDR3 loop: CASMAPSGQPQHF. DNA of the CDR3: TGTGCCAGCATGGCCCCATCGGGTCAGCCCCAGCATTTT.

The chain combines TRBV20-1 with TRBJ2-7; the match to TRBD1 covers 9 bases. V was pared by 3 bases and J by 0 bases, with 3 bases of the junction left unmatched. Germline lookup yields CDR1 DFQATT and CDR2 SNEGSKA (reference sequence). The length of the CDR3 is 14 residues. The chain's CDR3 is CSARSDRGSYEQYF. Here the CDR3 DNA reads TGCAGTGCTAGGTCGGACAGGGGCTCCTACGAGCAGTACTTC.

The chain's CDR3 is CASSARRDYNEQFF. CDR3 sequence (DNA): TGTGCCAGCAGCGCACGCCGGGACTACAATGAGCAGTTCTTC. The J gene is TRBJ2-1, the V gene TRBV7-9; tentatively, D is TRBD2 (5 bases). V lost 5 bases to trimming and J lost 3 bases, with 11 bases between them. Germline CDR1 SEHNR, CDR2 FQNEAQ (reference sequence). The CDR3 consists of 14 residues.

V usage is TRBV20-1 and J usage is TRBJ2-7; TRBD2 aligns across 10 bases. Trimming at V came to 1 base and at J to 6 bases, leaving 6 bases not matched to a gene. The length of the CDR3 is 14 residues. In germline, CDR1 is DFQATT, CDR2 SNEGSKA (reference sequence). The CDR3 DNA reads TGCAGTGCTAGAGCTAGCGGGGGTACCATCGAGCAGTACTTC. The encoded protein is CSARASGGTIEQYF.

The chain combines TRBV28 with TRBJ2-3; D gene ambiguous. The length of the CDR3 is 16 residues. Looked up from germline, CDR1 is MDHEN and CDR2 is SYDVKM. Trimming pared 4 bases from V and 0 bases from J, leaving 14 bases between. CDR3 protein: CASSSPFGGSTDTQYF. CDR3 bases: TGTGCCAGCAGTTCTCCCTTTGGCGGAAGCACAGATACGCAGTATTTT.

This clonotype was picked up a small number of times. V usage is TRBV7-9 and J usage is TRBJ2-6, with D unclear. This CDR3 is 17 amino acids long. V lost 5 bases, J lost 1 base, and 15 bases lay in between. Germline-derived CDR1 and CDR2 are SEHNR and FQNEAQ (reference sequence). CDR3 region: CASSPPFRFSGANVLTF. As DNA, the CDR3 is TGTGCCAGCAGCCCCCCCTTTCGTTTTTCTGGGGCCAACGTCCTGACTTTC.

This clonotype was found a few times. The genes are TRBV5-1 and TRBJ2-5; the D call may be TRBD1 or TRBD2 (5 bases each). There are 14 residues in the CDR3. V lost 1 base, J lost 5 bases, and 12 bases lay in between. Per the germline V gene, CDR1 is SGHRS and CDR2 is YFSETQ. CDR3 region: CASSLLGEGETQYF. In DNA, the CDR3 is TGCGCCAGCAGCTTGTTGGGGGAAGGTGAGACCCAGTACTTC. The entire variable domain, with the rest obtained from reference TRBV5-1 and TRBJ2-5, is as follows: KAGVTQTPRYLIKTRGQQVTLSCSPISGHRSVSWYQQTPGQGLQFLFEYFSETQRNKGNFPGRFSGRQFSNSRSEMNVSTLELGDSALYLCASSLLGEGETQYFGPGTRLLVL.

V usage is TRBV10-3 and J usage is TRBJ2-7; D tentatively fits TRBD1 or TRBD2 (5 bases each). The CDR3 is made up of 12 amino acids. Trimming removed 10 bases from V and 4 bases from J, with 14 bases in between. The germline V gene has CDR1 ENHRY and CDR2 SYGVKD. As DNA, the CDR3 is TGTGCCACCCAGGGACCCGAATACGAGCAGTACTTC. Protein: CATQGPEYEQYF.

This clonotype has a handful of counts. This rearrangement joins TRBV6-5 to TRBJ1-2; D remains ambiguous. Germline V gene lookup returns CDR1 MNHEY and CDR2 SVGAGI. With 0 bases removed from V and 2 bases from J, the gap between germline ends came to 10 bases. The CDR3 is made up of 15 amino acids. CDR3 in amino acids: CASSYSGSRNYGYTF. The CDR3 DNA reads as TGTGCCAGCAGTTACTCGGGCAGCCGGAACTATGGCTACACCTTC.

This clonotype has a handful of counts. This chain links TRBV6-5 with TRBJ1-2; D is unclear. The CDR3 covers 12 residues. Germline assignment: CDR1 MNHEY and CDR2 SVGAGI. Trimming pared 7 bases from V and 14 bases from J, leaving 20 bases between. The CDR3 DNA sequence: TGTGCCAGCATAGGAACCGATTTGGGTGTGACCTTC. As protein: CASIGTDLGVTF.

This clonotype was seen only a few times. J is TRBJ2-7 and V is TRBV15; no definite D call. This CDR3 spans 12 amino acids. Trimming took off 5 bases at V and 4 bases at J, with 9 bases between the two ends. Germline V gives CDR1 LNHNV, CDR2 YYDKDF (reference sequence). The DNA of the CDR3 is TGTGCCACCAGCTTTAACGGGTACGAGCAGTACTTC. The encoded protein is CATSFNGYEQYF.

The chain combines TRBV2 with TRBJ2-7; TRBD2 might be the D (5 bases). The CDR3 contains 14 residues. V gave up 1 base and J gave up 6 bases, with 13 bases separating them. Germline loops: CDR1 SNHLY, CDR2 FYNNEI. The CDR3 nucleotides read TGTGCCAGCAGTGAAGAGGGCCGGGCGGGCGAGCAGTACTTC. It yields the protein CASSEEGRAGEQYF. The full variable domain, completed using reference TRBV2 and TRBJ2-7, is EPEVTQTPSHQVTQMGQEVILRCVPISNHLYFYWYRQILGQKVEFLVSFYNNEISEKSEIFDDQFSVERPDGSNFTLKIRSTKLEDSAMYFCASSEEGRAGEQYFGPGTRLTVT.